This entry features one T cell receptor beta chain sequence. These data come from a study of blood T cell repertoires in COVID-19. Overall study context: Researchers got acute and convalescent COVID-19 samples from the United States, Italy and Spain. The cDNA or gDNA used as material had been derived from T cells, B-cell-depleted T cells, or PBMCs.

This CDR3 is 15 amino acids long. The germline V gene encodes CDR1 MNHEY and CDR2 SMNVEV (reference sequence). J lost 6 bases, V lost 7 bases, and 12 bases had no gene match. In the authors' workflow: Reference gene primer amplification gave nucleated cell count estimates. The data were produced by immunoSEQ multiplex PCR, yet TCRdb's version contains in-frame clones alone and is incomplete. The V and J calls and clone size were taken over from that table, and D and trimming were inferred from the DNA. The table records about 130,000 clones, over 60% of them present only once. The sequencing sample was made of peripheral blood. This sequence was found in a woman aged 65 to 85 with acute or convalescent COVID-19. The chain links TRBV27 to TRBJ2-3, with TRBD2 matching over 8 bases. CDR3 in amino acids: CASTAKGSGSDTQYF. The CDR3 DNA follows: TGTGCCAGCACCGCGAAAGGGAGCGGGAGCGATACGCAGTATTTT.